A selection of T cell receptor beta chains follows, all from one sample in a study of Tregs in tolerant kidney transplant recipients. Sequencing used immunoSEQ multiplex PCR; TCRdb keeps in-frame clones, though not all of them. The sample includes 50,000 to 75,000 clones, around 98% of them seen just once. Material: Tregs from blood, obtained before the transplant. These receptors were obtained from a human donor who received a combined kidney and bone marrow transplant. The CDR3 runs from the conserved cysteine through the conserved F or W. A D gene is named only where the DNA matches it firmly. Size is omitted from some rows. Given values are once, few, many or a class for expanded clones.

V gene,D gene,clone size,J gene,CDR3 DNA,CDR3 protein
TRBV11-2,TRBD1,.,TRBJ2-5,TGTGCCAGCAGCCCCCGGACAGGGCGGGAGACCCAGTACTTC,CASSPRTGRETQYF
TRBV20-1,.,.,TRBJ2-7,TGCAGTGCTAGACAGATATACGAGCAGTACTTC,CSARQIYEQYF
TRBV30,TRBD1,.,TRBJ1-2,TGTGCCTGGCGACCGGGACAGTTCTATGGCTACACCTTC,CAWRPGQFYGYTF
TRBV9,.,.,TRBJ2-1,TGTGCCAGCAGCGTAGGTTCCGGGGGACCGTCCTACAATGAGCAGTTCTTC,CASSVGSGGPSYNEQFF
TRBV7-6,.,.,TRBJ2-3,TGTGCCAGCAGCTACCGCGCAGGATACACAGATACGCAGTATTTT,CASSYRAGYTDTQYF
TRBV7-2,TRBD1,.,TRBJ1-5,TGTGCCAGCAGCGATAGACAGGGGGGTCAGCCCCAGCATTTT,CASSDRQGGQPQHF
TRBV15,.,.,TRBJ1-1,TGTGCCACCAGCAGAGTTGGGTTATTTGGCGGTAATGACACTGAAGCTTTCTTT,CATSRVGLFGGNDTEAFF
TRBV4-1,TRBD1,few,TRBJ2-3,TGCGCCAGCAGCCAAGTCAGGGGGCAGGGGGATACGCAGTATTTT,CASSQVRGQGDTQYF
TRBV6-6,TRBD2,.,TRBJ2-7,TGTGCCAGCAGTTTGATCGCGGGGGTAGGCGAGCAGTACTTC,CASSLIAGVGEQYF
TRBV7-2,.,.,TRBJ1-6,TGTGCCAGCAGCTTACAGAATAATTCACCCCTCCACTTT,CASSLQNNSPLHF
TRBV28,.,.,TRBJ1-5,TGTGCCAGCAGCCCCGGGGATCATAGCAATCAGCCCCAGCATTTT,CASSPGDHSNQPQHF
TRBV7-3,.,.,TRBJ2-3,TGTGCCAGCAGCTTATCAGGGAGCACAGATACGCAGTATTTT,CASSLSGSTDTQYF
TRBV10-3,.,.,TRBJ1-1,TGTGCCATCAGCGAATCGACAGGTCTGGGCACTGAAGCTTTCTTT,CAISESTGLGTEAFF
TRBV10-3,.,.,TRBJ2-5,TGTGCCATCAGGAAGTCAGACCAAGAGACCCAGTACTTC,CAIRKSDQETQYF
TRBV28,TRBD1,.,TRBJ2-7,TGTGCCAGCAACCTTGCGGCAGGGGGCGGGGAGCAGTACTTC,CASNLAAGGGEQYF